These 29 T cell receptor beta chains came from one sample sequenced in a study of cytomegalovirus exposure and HLA in healthy donors. Researchers ran the PCR with 60 Vbeta and 13 Jbeta primers. Produced via immunoSEQ multiplex PCR; TCRdb's table is partial and in-frame only. Seen here are about 150,000 clones, over 60% observed once, and the top ten hold approximately 2%. Sequenced material: PBMCs. These TCRs come from a man aged 35 to 55 in good health and CMV-seronegative.

This chain joins TRBV7-2 and TRBJ2-7, with 8 nucleotides matching TRBD1. The germline V gene encodes CDR1 SGHTA and CDR2 FQGNSA. This CDR3 contains 16 residues. The ends lost 5 bases at V and 2 bases at J; junction bases unmatched: 11. The CDR3 DNA reads as TGTGCCAGCAGCCCCGGACAGGGAATAGGACCCTACGAGCAGTACTTC. As protein: CASSPGQGIGPYEQYF.

This chain joins TRBV21-1 and TRBJ1-2. TRBV21-1 is a listed pseudogene. The CDR3 sequence is 15 residues long. CDR3 DNA: TGTGCCAGCAGCAAAGGAGGAGGCGGCGGCTATGGCTACACCTTC. Its translation: CASSKGGGGGYGYTF.

A few counts support this clone. This chain joins TRBV7-9 and TRBJ2-6; 9 nucleotides match TRBD1. The CDR3 totals 15 residues. The trim removed 11 bases at V and 0 bases at J, leaving 5 bases unmatched. Per the germline V gene, CDR1 is SEHNR and CDR2 is FQNEAQ (reference sequence). As DNA, the CDR3 is TGTGCCGGACAGGGGAAACCCTCTGGGGCCAACGTCCTGACTTTC. This encodes CAGQGKPSGANVLTF. Full variable domain (rest looked up from reference TRBV7-9 and TRBJ2-6): DTGVSQNPRHKITKRGQNVTFRCDPISEHNRLYWYRQTLGQGPEFLTYFQNEAQLEKSRLLSDRFSAERPKGSFSTLEIQRTEQGDSAMYLCAGQGKPSGANVLTFGAGSRLTVL.

The chain links TRBV9 to TRBJ2-5; 12 bases are shared with TRBD2. The DNA end is more similar to TRBJ2-7, so the J call may be wrong. Germline V gene data show CDR1 as SGDLS and CDR2 as YYNGEE. The CDR3 is made up of 17 amino acids. DNA of the CDR3: TGTGCCAGCAGCCCTGGACTAGCGGGATTGAGCTCCTACGAGCAGTACTTC. Its translation: CASSPGLAGLSSYEQYF.

The chain has TRBV19 and TRBJ2-5; 10 positions match TRBD2. This CDR3 is 17 amino acids long. Unmatched junction bases numbered 14, after V lost 10 bases and J lost 0 bases. Germline CDR1 reads LNHDA; CDR2 reads SQIVND (reference sequence). In DNA form, the CDR3 reads TGTGCCACCCCGGGGGCGACTAGCGGGCTCTACCAAGAGACCCAGTACTTC. Residues: CATPGATSGLYQETQYF. The entire variable domain, with the rest obtained from reference TRBV19 and TRBJ2-5, is as follows: DGGITQSPKYLFRKEGQNVTLSCEQNLNHDAMYWYRQDPGQGLRLIYYSQIVNDFQKGDIAEGYSVSREKKESFPLTVTSAQKNPTAFYLCATPGATSGLYQETQYFGPGTRLLVL.

This clone occurred a few times. The chain employs TRBV4-3 and TRBJ1-2; D gene unclear. V dropped 1 base and J dropped 5 bases, with 8 bases sitting between them. Per germline, CDR1 LGHNA and CDR2 YSLEER. This CDR3 contains 13 residues. The CDR3 nucleotides are TGCGCCAGCAGCCAAGGAGGGAGTTATGGCTACACCTTC. Its protein product is CASSQGGSYGYTF.

The gene calls are TRBV27 and TRBJ2-1; maybe TRBD2 (6 bases). The CDR3 contains 13 residues. Germline-derived CDR1 and CDR2 are MNHEY and SMNVEV (reference sequence). V lost 5 bases, J lost 3 bases, and 8 bases lay in between. The CDR3 bases are TGTGCCAGCAGTCTGGGACTCTACAATGAGCAGTTCTTC. This sequence encodes CASSLGLYNEQFF.

The chain carries TRBV11-2 and TRBJ2-7; 10 bases fit TRBD1. CDR1 and CDR2 (germline): SGHAT, FQNNGV. V dropped 4 bases and J dropped 2; count of bases not matched to a gene: 2. The CDR3 is 14 amino acids. The CDR3 region has the DNA TGTGCCAGCAGCTACGGGACAGGGGCCTACGAGCAGTACTTC. As protein: CASSYGTGAYEQYF.

This clone was seen only once. The DNA for the CDR3 is TGTGCCAGCAGTTACTCGAGTGGTACGAACACTGAAGCTTTCTTT. Protein sequence: CASSYSSGTNTEAFF. J is TRBJ1-1 and V is TRBV6-6; D uncertain. The germline gives CDR1 MNHNY, CDR2 SVGAGI (reference sequence). Trimming removed 0 bases at V and 1 base at J, with 9 bases between. This CDR3 has 15 amino acids.

The gene calls are TRBV5-1 and TRBJ2-7, with 9 bases identical to TRBD1. This CDR3 region has 15 residues. The V segment lost 5 bases and the J segment 0 bases; nucleotides outside the gene matches: 6. Germline loops: CDR1 SGHRS, CDR2 YFSETQ. The CDR3 is CASSSGTGISYEQYF. The CDR3 DNA is TGCGCCAGCAGTTCCGGGACAGGGATCTCCTACGAGCAGTACTTC.

The chain is built from TRBV30 and TRBJ1-5; D might be TRBD1 (5 bases). Deletions cut 0 bases from V and 6 bases from J, with 12 bases between. Per germline, CDR1 GTSNPN and CDR2 SVGIG (reference sequence). CDR3 size: 14 residues. The CDR3 is CAWSVQVGIQPQHF. The CDR3 DNA reads as TGTGCCTGGAGTGTACAGGTGGGCATTCAGCCCCAGCATTTT.

For the CDR3, the DNA is TGTGCTAGTGGTTTGCAACAGGGGGGCGGGACTGATCAGCCCCAGCATTTT. Its translation is CASGLQQGGGTDQPQHF. The V and J genes are TRBV12-5 and TRBJ1-5; 8 positions agree with TRBD1. Germline CDR1 and CDR2: LGHNT and FRNRAP. The CDR3 sequence is 17 residues long. Trimming took 2 bases from V and 5 from J; bases not matched to a gene: 11.

The chain carries TRBV18 and TRBJ2-2; weak D call: TRBD1 (6 bases). The germline V and J ends were trimmed by 4 bases and 3 bases, with 12 bases remaining between them. CDR3 length: 15 amino acids. The germline V gene encodes CDR1 KGHSH and CDR2 LQKENI. The CDR3 here is CASSRRTEYTGELFF. The CDR3 bases are TGTGCCAGCTCACGGCGGACAGAATACACCGGGGAGCTGTTTTTT. The entire variable domain, with the rest obtained from reference TRBV18 and TRBJ2-2, is as follows: NAGVMQNPRHLVRRRGQEARLRCSPMKGHSHVYWYRQLPEEGLKFMVYLQKENIIDESGMPKERFSAEFPKEGPSILRIQQVVRGDSAAYFCASSRRTEYTGELFFGEGSRLTVL.

The rearrangement joins TRBV4-1 to TRBJ1-5; D not resolved. Germline V gene lookup returns CDR1 MGHRA and CDR2 YSYEKL. Trimming took off 1 base at V and 3 bases at J, with 16 bases between the two ends. This CDR3 region has 17 residues. CDR3: CASSQGPRGGNNQPQHF. CDR3 nucleotide sequence: TGCGCCAGCAGCCAAGGACCCCGTGGAGGGAACAATCAGCCCCAGCATTTT.

The J gene is TRBJ1-1, the V gene TRBV9, with D possibly TRBD1 on 5 matching bases. CDR3 length: 13 residues. V dropped 0 bases and J dropped 7 bases, with 10 bases sitting between them. Per the germline V gene, CDR1 is SGDLS and CDR2 is YYNGEE. The CDR3 coding sequence is TGTGCCAGCAGCGTAGCGGTACAGGATGAAGCTTTCTTT. It specifies CASSVAVQDEAFF.

This clone has a single count. CDR3 nucleotides: TGTGCCAGCAGCCCAGGCTGGGTAGCGGGGGGCACAGATACGCAGTATTTT. The encoded protein is CASSPGWVAGGTDTQYF. V usage is TRBV7-6 and J usage is TRBJ2-3; 9 bases are shared with TRBD2. Losses at the gene ends were 5 bases for V and 1 base for J; bases not matched to a gene: 10. The CDR3 is made up of 17 amino acids. The germline V gene has CDR1 SGHVS and CDR2 FNYEAQ.

The J gene is TRBJ2-1, the V gene TRBV5-4; 9 nucleotides line up with TRBD2. J was trimmed by 10 bases and V by 2 bases; bases with no gene match: 10. Germline-derived CDR1 and CDR2 are SGHNT and YYREEE (reference sequence). The CDR3 contains 15 residues. CDR3 residues: CASSFGRASGAEQFF. For the CDR3, the DNA is TGTGCCAGCAGCTTTGGGAGGGCTAGCGGGGCCGAGCAGTTCTTC.

This rearrangement joins TRBV9 to TRBJ2-5, with D possibly being TRBD1 (5 bases). The V and J ends lost 2 bases and 5 bases respectively, with 13 bases between them. The germline CDR1 and CDR2 sequences are SGDLS and YYNGEE. The CDR3 runs 14 residues. The CDR3 region is CASSVAGMRETQYF. CDR3 coding DNA: TGTGCCAGCAGCGTGGCAGGGATGCGTGAGACCCAGTACTTC.

The chain links TRBV6-5 to TRBJ2-2; 8 nucleotides line up with TRBD1. Germline V CDR1 and CDR2: MNHEY, SVGAGI. The CDR3 covers 15 residues. V shed 6 bases, J shed 5 bases, and the junction held 8 bases outside the gene matches. The CDR3 nucleotides are TGTGCCAGCAGCCGCCGCGGACAGGGAACCGGGGAGCTGTTTTTT. Protein sequence: CASSRRGQGTGELFF.

The chain combines TRBV2 with TRBJ1-5; D possibly corresponds to TRBD1 (6 bases). The CDR3 runs 14 residues. V lost 1 base, J lost 4 bases, and 8 bases lay in between. Looked up from germline, CDR1 is SNHLY and CDR2 is FYNNEI. CDR3 in DNA: TGTGCCAGCAGTGAAGTAAGGGGGAATCAGCCCCAGCATTTT. Amino acid sequence: CASSEVRGNQPQHF. The whole variable domain, filled in from reference TRBV2 and TRBJ1-5, reads EPEVTQTPSHQVTQMGQEVILRCVPISNHLYFYWYRQILGQKVEFLVSFYNNEISEKSEIFDDQFSVERPDGSNFTLKIRSTKLEDSAMYFCASSEVRGNQPQHFGDGTRLSIL.

Here the CDR3 DNA reads TGCAGCGTTGATGACGGGGAACCTAGCACAGATACGCAGTATTTT. Protein sequence: CSVDDGEPSTDTQYF. The chain is built from TRBV29-1 and TRBJ2-3; perhaps TRBD2 as D (5 bases). The germline gives CDR1 SQVTM, CDR2 ANQGSEA. Trimming took 3 bases from V and 0 from J, leaving 13 bases between them. This CDR3 has 15 residues.

As DNA, the CDR3 is TGTGCCAGCTCACCATGGCAGGGGTTCACTGAAGCTTTCTTT. Translating gives CASSPWQGFTEAFF. The chain is built from TRBV18 and TRBJ1-1, with D possibly TRBD1 on 6 matching bases. The V gene's germline CDR1 is KGHSH and CDR2 LQKENI. This CDR3 spans 14 amino acids. V was cut by 2 bases and J by 4 bases, with 11 bases left in between.

The chain combines TRBV19 with TRBJ2-3; TRBD2 agrees at 8 bases. The CDR3 totals 15 residues. The germline V gene encodes CDR1 LNHDA and CDR2 SQIVND (reference sequence). Trimming cost V 5 bases and J 3 bases; bases outside gene matches: 7. As DNA, the CDR3 is TGTGCCAGTAGTGATTGGCGGGAGGTGACAGATACGCAGTATTTT. Amino acids: CASSDWREVTDTQYF.

V is TRBV5-1 and J is TRBJ2-5; 8 bases are shared with TRBD1. CDR1 SGHRS and CDR2 YFSETQ come from the germline V gene. With V trimmed by 0 bases and J by 6 bases, 7 bases remained unmatched. The CDR3 length is 15 residues. The CDR3 loop reads CASSLEQGVMKTQYF. CDR3 DNA: TGCGCCAGCAGCTTGGAACAGGGGGTCATGAAGACCCAGTACTTC.

For the CDR3, the DNA is TGCGCCAGCAGCGTCACAGGGGGCGCGTCCGAGCAGTACTTC. It encodes CASSVTGGASEQYF. The chain joins TRBV5-1 to TRBJ2-7, with 9 bases identical to TRBD1. The CDR3 runs to 14 residues. J was trimmed by 6 bases and V by 4 bases; bases with no gene match: 8. Per the germline V gene, CDR1 is SGHRS and CDR2 is YFSETQ.

This clone was observed a few times. This rearrangement joins TRBV28 to TRBJ2-7; tentatively, D is TRBD2 (6 bases). Germline V lookup: CDR1 MDHEN, CDR2 SYDVKM. CDR3 length equals 15 residues. Trimming left V 6 bases short and J 4 bases short, with 19 bases between. The CDR3 DNA reads TGTGCCAGCAGCTTGCACGGGGGTTACAATTACGAGCAGTACTTC. Translated: CASSLHGGYNYEQYF.

This clone was counted a few times. The chain joins TRBV27 to TRBJ1-5, with D maybe TRBD1 (5 bases). This CDR3 spans 18 amino acids. V was shortened by 6 bases and J by 9 bases, with 30 bases between the two germline ends. CDR1 is MNHEY, CDR2 SMNVEV, per germline (reference sequence). The CDR3 DNA reads as TGTGCCAGCAGGACCCACGGGTACGGGACTCCTGATGTAGGGCCCCAGCATTTT. It is translated as CASRTHGYGTPDVGPQHF.

This chain connects TRBV27 to TRBJ2-3, with D tentatively TRBD1 (7 bases). Germline V gene sequence: CDR1 MNHEY, CDR2 SMNVEV (reference sequence). The CDR3 loop spans 16 amino acids. With 8 bases removed from V and 2 bases from J, the gap between germline ends came to 20 bases. This CDR3 reads CASFKRRGLVTDTQYF. The DNA of the CDR3 is TGTGCCAGCTTTAAGAGGAGGGGGCTAGTCACAGATACGCAGTATTTT.

The chain employs TRBV2 and TRBJ1-2, with D perhaps matching TRBD1 (6 bases). The germline V and J ends were trimmed by 5 bases and 2 bases, with 18 bases remaining between them. Germline-derived CDR1 and CDR2 are SNHLY and FYNNEI. The CDR3 totals 16 residues. The CDR3 reads CASSPIGTSSNYGYTF. CDR3 nucleotides: TGTGCCAGCAGTCCGATCGGGACATCTAGCAACTATGGCTACACCTTC.